This T cell receptor (beta chain) derives from a study of blood T cell repertoires in COVID-19. The CDR3 contains 15 residues. Trimming pared 7 bases from V and 7 bases from J, leaving 22 bases between. CDR1 LNHDA and CDR2 SQIVND come from the germline V gene (reference sequence). Assay used: immunoSEQ multiplex PCR; TCRdb lists only in-frame clones, some missing. Among some 170,000 clones listed, 70% to 85% were seen once. Assignments of participants to cohorts depended upon their own reported clinical history. Donors in Cohort 3 counted as recovered after two negative PCRs, clearance, or symptom resolution.

V gene TRBV19 combines with J gene TRBJ1-2; a possible D gene is TRBD1 (6 bases). This clonotype was obtained from a man in his fifties or sixties who had recovered from COVID-19. The source material was PBMCs or T cells enriched from blood (not recorded which). For the CDR3, the DNA is TGTGCCAGTACCTCCGGGGGAGGGGGTATTTTTGGCTACACCTTC. Translation: CASTSGGGGIFGYTF.